These 21 T cell receptor beta chains came from one sample sequenced in a study of HIV-infected patients and healthy controls. TCRdb called the 5' RACE reads again in MiXCR, with one record for every CDR3 protein. Of about 67,000 distinct CDR3 sequences in the sample, around 16% were seen once. What was sequenced was CD4+ T cells from blood. These receptors originate from a human donor in good health.

This clonotype came up a few times. The chain is built from TRBV6-6 and TRBJ2-7; no definite D call. Germline lookup yields CDR1 MNHNY and CDR2 SVGAGI (reference sequence). The CDR3 runs to 14 residues. Trimming removed 5 bases at V and 0 bases at J, with 11 bases between. The CDR3 nucleotides are TGTGCCAGCAGTCGGACGGTAAGCTCCTACGAGCAGTACTTC. Translated: CASSRTVSSYEQYF.

This clonotype was counted ten times or more. The genes are TRBV7-9 and TRBJ2-3, with 9 bases that match TRBD1. Germline loops: CDR1 SEHNR, CDR2 FQNEAQ (reference sequence). The trim removed 2 bases at V and 5 bases at J, leaving 14 bases unmatched. CDR3 length: 18 residues. The CDR3 DNA follows: TGTGCCAGCAGCTTAAGCTTAGGCGGACTGACAGGGGGAGATACGCAGTATTTT. This gives the protein CASSLSLGGLTGGDTQYF.

This clonotype was seen many times. The chain has TRBV14 and TRBJ2-5, with 14 bases matching TRBD2. The germline V gene has CDR1 SGHDN and CDR2 FVKESK. This CDR3 has 16 residues. Unmatched junction bases numbered 2, after V lost 3 bases and J lost 2 bases. CDR3 loop: CASSHGLAGGQETQYF. For the CDR3, the DNA is TGTGCCAGCAGCCACGGACTAGCGGGAGGTCAAGAGACCCAGTACTTC.

This rearrangement joins TRBV15 to TRBJ1-6; D is unresolved. CDR1 is LNHNV, CDR2 YYDKDF, per germline (reference sequence). CDR3 length: 13 residues. Trimming stripped 0 bases from V and 6 bases from J, with 3 bases between. The DNA of the CDR3 is TGTGCCACCAGCAGAGATAGTAATTCACCCCTCCACTTT. Translated: CATSRDSNSPLHF.

The chain is built from TRBV28 and TRBJ2-1; D is possibly TRBD2 (6 bases). V lost 5 bases to trimming and J lost 0 bases, with 11 bases between them. This CDR3 contains 15 residues. Germline CDR1 and CDR2: MDHEN and SYDVKM. The CDR3 region has the DNA TGTGCCAGCAGTCTCCCCGGGGGCTCCTACAATGAGCAGTTCTTC. Translation: CASSLPGGSYNEQFF.

This clonotype was counted ten times or more. This chain links TRBV20-1 with TRBJ2-3; D is unresolved. The V gene lost 6 bases and the J gene lost 2 bases, with 3 bases spanning the gap. CDR1 is DFQATT, CDR2 SNEGSKA, per germline (reference sequence). This CDR3 is 10 amino acids long. The CDR3 coding sequence is TGCAGTGCATCCACAGATACGCAGTATTTT. As protein: CSASTDTQYF.

This chain links TRBV5-1 with TRBJ1-1; no definite D call. V was pared by 3 bases and J by 0 bases, with 9 bases between. This CDR3 is built from 14 residues. Germline CDR1 reads SGHRS; CDR2 reads YFSETQ. This CDR3 reads CASSSSPLNTEAFF. CDR3 in DNA: TGCGCCAGCAGCTCTTCTCCCTTGAACACTGAAGCTTTCTTT.

This clonotype has a count of ten or more. J is TRBJ1-1 and V is TRBV12-3 or TRBV12-4; no firm D call. This CDR3 has 14 residues. Trimming removed 4 bases at V and 1 base at J, with 10 bases between. CDR3 protein: CASSSMTRNTEAFF. CDR3 sequence (DNA): TGTGCCAGCAGTTCTATGACTAGGAACACTGAAGCTTTCTTT.

This clonotype appeared a few times. The V and J genes are TRBV12-3 or TRBV12-4 and TRBJ1-1; 9 nucleotides match TRBD1. V lost 6 bases and J lost 5; bases outside the gene matches: 10. The CDR3 spans 15 residues. The CDR3 sequence is CASSAPGQGRTEAFF. In nucleotides, the CDR3 is TGTGCCAGCAGCGCTCCGGGACAGGGTCGGACTGAAGCTTTCTTT.

This clonotype appeared a few times. The V and J genes are TRBV28 and TRBJ1-1; 9 bases fit TRBD1. Germline CDR1 and CDR2: MDHEN and SYDVKM. V was pared by 5 bases and J by 7 bases, with 20 bases of the junction left unmatched. The CDR3 is 18 amino acids. For the CDR3, the DNA is TGTGCCAGCAGTCCACGACAGGGGGTATTTCAATTAAGGGATGAAGCTTTCTTT. Translated, it gives CASSPRQGVFQLRDEAFF.

This clonotype was seen a few times. The rearrangement uses TRBV20-1 and TRBJ2-4; tentatively, D is TRBD2 (7 bases). Per the germline V gene, CDR1 is DFQATT and CDR2 is SNEGSKA (reference sequence). Trimming removed 4 bases at V and 6 bases at J, with 19 bases between. The CDR3 contains 15 residues. CDR3 nucleotide sequence: TGCAGTGCTACCCTAGGGGGGGCCAGGGGAAACATTCAGTACTTC. Its protein product is CSATLGGARGNIQYF.

This chain connects TRBV9 to TRBJ2-5, with a possible D match to TRBD2 (6 bases). The germline CDR1 and CDR2 sequences are SGDLS and YYNGEE. V gave up 4 bases and J gave up 0 bases, with 10 bases separating them. This CDR3 region has 14 residues. This CDR3 reads CASSQLANQETQYF. CDR3 nucleotide sequence: TGTGCCAGCAGCCAACTAGCAAACCAAGAGACCCAGTACTTC.

In its sample, this clonotype was seen many times. The chain recombines TRBV20-1 with TRBJ1-1; TRBD1 might be the D (6 bases). V gave up 5 bases and J gave up 8 bases, with 12 bases separating them. Per germline, CDR1 DFQATT and CDR2 SNEGSKA (reference sequence). The CDR3 covers 11 residues. CDR3 region: CSAVGTREAFF. The DNA for the CDR3 is TGCAGTGCTGTGGGGACAAGGGAAGCTTTCTTT.

The CDR3 sequence is CASSLRERETQYF. The CDR3 DNA follows: TGTGCCAGCAGTTTGCGGGAGAGAGAGACCCAGTACTTC. The gene calls are TRBV12-3 or TRBV12-4 and TRBJ2-5, with 7 bases fitting TRBD2. The length of the CDR3 is 13 residues. After removal of 3 bases from V and 4 bases from J, the junction contained 2 bases not matched to a gene.

This clonotype occurred a few times. The chain employs TRBV7-3 and TRBJ2-3; TRBD1 aligns across 9 bases. The germline V gene has CDR1 SGHTA and CDR2 FQGTGA. The CDR3 is made up of 14 amino acids. V gave up 5 bases and J gave up 7 bases; unmatched junction bases: 7. The CDR3 here is CASSGGQGENTQYF. The CDR3 coding sequence is TGTGCCAGCAGCGGGGGACAGGGTGAGAATACGCAGTATTTT.

This clonotype was recorded a few times. The chain joins TRBV2 to TRBJ1-5, with D uncertain. V lost 3 bases to trimming and J lost 4 bases, with 10 bases between them. This CDR3 comprises 14 residues. The germline gives CDR1 SNHLY, CDR2 FYNNEI. The CDR3 is CASSDVLVNQPQHF. Written as DNA, the CDR3 is TGTGCCAGCAGTGATGTTCTTGTTAATCAGCCCCAGCATTTT.

This clonotype was recorded at least ten times. The V and J genes are TRBV7-9 and TRBJ2-2; 10 nucleotides line up with TRBD2. The CDR3 runs 17 residues. The germline gives CDR1 SEHNR, CDR2 FQNEAQ (reference sequence). V lost 5 bases, J lost 0 bases, and 6 bases stayed unmatched. The CDR3 DNA reads as TGTGCCAGCAGCCCGTTAGCGGGAGGCACGAACACCGGGGAGCTGTTTTTT. Amino acids: CASSPLAGGTNTGELFF.

The gene calls are TRBV7-3 and TRBJ1-1; D not resolved. The CDR3 is 13 amino acids. V was pared by 2 bases and J by 1 base, with 5 bases between. Germline V gene lookup returns CDR1 SGHTA and CDR2 FQGTGA. CDR3 coding DNA: TGTGCCAGCAGCTTATGGGGGAACACTGAAGCTTTCTTT. This gives the protein CASSLWGNTEAFF.

In its sample, this clonotype was seen many times. This chain uses TRBV5-4 with TRBJ1-4; tentative D call: TRBD1 (5 bases). Trimming shortened V by 4 bases and J by 0 bases, and 10 bases separated the two germline ends. Germline lookup yields CDR1 SGHNT and CDR2 YYREEE (reference sequence). CDR3 size: 15 residues. In DNA form, the CDR3 reads TGTGCCAGCAGCGTTGCGGGGGCAACTAATGAAAAACTGTTTTTT. Translating it yields CASSVAGATNEKLFF.

Only a few counts were recorded for this clonotype. This chain connects TRBV18 to TRBJ2-3, with D possibly TRBD1 on 6 matching bases. Looked up from germline, CDR1 is KGHSH and CDR2 is LQKENI. Trimming took 2 bases from V and 5 from J, leaving 14 bases between them. This CDR3 is built from 15 residues. The CDR3 sequence: CASSPKAAQGDTQYF. Written as DNA, the CDR3 is TGTGCCAGCTCACCAAAGGCCGCACAGGGAGATACGCAGTATTTT. Full variable domain (missing parts from reference TRBV18 and TRBJ2-3): NAGVMQNPRHLVRRRGQEARLRCSPMKGHSHVYWYRQLPEEGLKFMVYLQKENIIDESGMPKERFSAEFPKEGPSILRIQQVVRGDSAAYFCASSPKAAQGDTQYFGPGTRLTVL.

J is TRBJ2-3 and V is TRBV4-3, with 11 nucleotides matching TRBD2. V shed 0 bases and J 5 bases; nucleotides not matched to a gene: 7. The V gene's germline CDR1 is LGHNA and CDR2 YSLEER. This CDR3 comprises 17 residues. For the CDR3, the DNA is TGCGCCAGCAGCCAAGAGTTAGCGGGAGGGCCCGGAGATACGCAGTATTTT. Protein: CASSQELAGGPGDTQYF.